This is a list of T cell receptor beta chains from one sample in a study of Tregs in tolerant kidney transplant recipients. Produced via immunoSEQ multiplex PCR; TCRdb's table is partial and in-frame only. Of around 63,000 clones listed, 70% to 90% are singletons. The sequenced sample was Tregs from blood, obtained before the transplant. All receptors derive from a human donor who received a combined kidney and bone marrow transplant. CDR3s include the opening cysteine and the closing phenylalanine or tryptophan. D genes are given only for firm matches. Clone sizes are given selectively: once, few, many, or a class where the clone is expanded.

CASSLGTSGGRRYF	TGTGCCAGCAGCCTAGGGACTAGCGGGGGCCGGAGGTACTTC	TRBV27	TRBD2	TRBJ2-5	.
CASSPRTRHYNEQFF	TGTGCCAGCAGCCCCAGGACGAGACATTACAATGAGCAGTTCTTC	TRBV6-5	.	TRBJ2-1	once
CASFLGPYNEQFF	TGTGCCAGCTTCCTTGGACCCTACAATGAGCAGTTCTTC	TRBV6-5	.	TRBJ2-1	.
CASSIEFWAGPNTEAFF	TGTGCCAGTAGTATTGAATTTTGGGCAGGGCCGAACACTGAAGCTTTCTTT	TRBV19	.	TRBJ1-1	.
CACEGYGYTF	TGTGCCTGCGAGGGCTATGGCTACACCTTC	TRBV30	.	TRBJ1-2	.
CSVTPLNTEAFF	TGCAGCGTTACACCGTTGAACACTGAAGCTTTCTTT	TRBV29-1	.	TRBJ1-1	.
CASSPGLSTDTQYF	TGTGCCAGCAGTCCCGGACTAAGCACAGATACGCAGTATTTT	TRBV2	.	TRBJ2-3	.
CSVDRGPMNTEAFF	TGCAGCGTTGACAGGGGGCCCATGAACACTGAAGCTTTCTTT	TRBV29-1	TRBD1	TRBJ1-1	.
CASSERGGASYEQYF	TGTGCCAGCAGTGAAAGAGGCGGGGCGTCCTACGAGCAGTACTTC	TRBV2	.	TRBJ2-7	.
CASGSAGNNEQFF	TGTGCTAGTGGTTCCGCAGGGAACAATGAGCAGTTCTTC	TRBV12-5	.	TRBJ2-1	.
CASSGGTGAKNTEAFF	TGCGCCAGCAGTGGCGGGACAGGGGCCAAGAACACTGAAGCTTTCTTT	TRBV10-1	TRBD1	TRBJ1-1	.
CASGDTPNTEAFF	TGTGCCAGCGGGGACACCCCGAACACTGAAGCTTTCTTT	TRBV28	.	TRBJ1-1	few
CATSIPSSYEQYF	TGTGCCACCAGCATACCTAGCTCCTACGAGCAGTACTTC	TRBV15	.	TRBJ2-7	.
CASSLGAYEQYF	TGTGCCAGCAGCTTGGGGGCATACGAGCAGTACTTC	TRBV5-4	.	TRBJ2-7	.
CASSPIGGETGTQYF	TGTGCCAGCAGCCCGATTGGAGGGGAGACAGGTACGCAGTATTTT	TRBV6-5	.	TRBJ2-3	.
CASGLGDEQFF	TGCGCCAGCGGCTTGGGCGATGAGCAGTTCTTC	TRBV5-1	.	TRBJ2-1	.
CASSWHGTGGFQPQHF	TGTGCCAGCAGTTGGCACGGGACAGGGGGCTTTCAGCCCCAGCATTTT	TRBV2	TRBD1	TRBJ1-5	once
CASSLGRTTDTQYF	TGTGCCAGCAGCTTAGGGCGGACGACAGATACGCAGTATTTT	TRBV11-2	.	TRBJ2-3	.
CASSEGSGSWTDTQYF	TGTGCCAGCAGTGAAGGGAGCGGGAGTTGGACAGATACGCAGTATTTT	TRBV2	TRBD2	TRBJ2-3	.
CASSLSRFTDTQYF	TGTGCCAGCAGCTTGTCGCGATTCACAGATACGCAGTATTTT	TRBV5-6	.	TRBJ2-3	.
CASSMPGGGMNTEAFF	TGCGCCAGCAGCATGCCCGGGGGCGGGATGAACACTGAAGCTTTCTTT	TRBV5-1	.	TRBJ1-1	.
CATTRGPNEQFF	TGTGCCACCACCAGGGGGCCCAATGAGCAGTTCTTC	TRBV27	TRBD1	TRBJ2-1	.
CASRSPFNTEAFF	TGTGCCAGCAGGTCCCCGTTTAACACTGAAGCTTTCTTT	TRBV6-5	.	TRBJ1-1	.
CASSLLAGTGDTQYF	TGTGCCAGCAGCTTACTAGCGGGGACTGGAGATACGCAGTATTTT	TRBV7-8	TRBD2	TRBJ2-3	.
CASSHQLGQGFSEQYF	TGCGCCAGCAGCCATCAGTTAGGACAGGGGTTTTCCGAGCAGTACTTC	TRBV4-1	TRBD1	TRBJ2-7	.
CASSTSNRDEKLFF	TGCGCCAGCAGCACCTCGAACAGGGATGAAAAACTGTTTTTT	TRBV5-1	.	TRBJ1-4	.
CASSQDGIRATNEKLFF	TGCGCCAGCAGCCAGGACGGAATCCGCGCAACTAATGAAAAACTGTTTTTT	TRBV4-1	.	TRBJ1-4	.
CASSENLVYQETQYF	TGTGCCAGCAGTGAGAATCTTGTGTACCAAGAGACCCAGTACTTC	TRBV28	.	TRBJ2-5	.
CASSETRGMDEKLFF	TGTGCCAGCAGTGAAACAAGGGGGATGGATGAAAAACTGTTTTTT	TRBV6-1	.	TRBJ1-4	.